This paragraph covers one TCR beta chain sequence. Its antigen is not yet known. No base qualities exist here, and no much larger clone lies one base off it. Participants in the prospective study were aged roughly 18 to 100 years, lived in 20 to 25 United States geographic areas, and enrolled through a virtual design. In the prospective study, cohorts were assigned on the basis of participant-reported clinical history obtained from a screening survey and a study questionnaire. In the prospective study, mobile phlebotomists collected whole blood, serum and a nasopharyngeal or oropharyngeal swab from each participant. Over a roughly 2-month period, participants in the prospective study had the option of providing additional blood draws and questionnaires. Before DNA extraction, prospective study blood samples were shipped either frozen or at room temperature. For CDR1 and CDR2, the germline V gene (reference sequence) lists SGHNT and YYREEE. The CDR3 goes from the cysteine to the phenylalanine over 15 residues. Of all the DNA, just the CDR3 is kept, 45 bases in frame from base 1. Relative to germline, V is 4 bases shorter and J is 8 bases shorter, with 18 bases between their ends.

This record comes from a study of blood T cell repertoires in COVID-19 (dated by TCRdb to 2018 to 2021). Broadly, across the study: Recovered participants in ImmuneRACE Cohort 3 were defined by two consecutive negative NP/OP PCR tests, clearance by a healthcare professional, or resolution of symptoms. The samples were drawn from the first 160 participants of the ongoing ImmuneRACE study and from 1,254 subjects provided by 6 global collaborators. Deeply sampled blood TCRbeta repertoires from subjects exposed to, actively infected with, or recovered from COVID-19 were included in the dataset. Samples from collaborators originated in the United States, Italy and Spain and spanned both the acute and convalescent phases of COVID-19. The repertoires were made available in a free public database intended to serve as a resource for research on the immune response to SARS-CoV-2. Where HLA class I and class II types were available, the types were taken from metadata supplied by the sample provider, not from assay-based typing. Sample metadata almost always included a de-identified subject ID, COVID-19 status, age in years and sex. The material from the prospective study consisted of cDNA or gDNA derived from T cells, B-cell-depleted T cells, or PBMCs.

TCRbeta CDR3 regions were amplified from genomic DNA by means of the immunoSEQ Assay, a bias-controlled multiplex PCR. Per the original workflow: The number of nucleated cells in each sample was estimated by amplification of reference gene primers within the assay. To quantify the absolute abundance of each unique TCRbeta CDR3 rearrangement, sequence reads were collapsed and filtered. For each sample, productive Simpson clonality was calculated as the square root of Simpson's diversity index over productive rearrangements. Drawn from immuneACCESS, this table holds only the in-frame rearrangements with V and J called that TCRdb kept. Clones are partly lost; checked studies trace under half to an unresolved V gene and leave the rest unexplained. The DNA gave D and trimming, while V, J and clone size come from that table. The sample records roughly 210,000 clones, roughly 84% of which are singletons. The ten largest make up around 7% of the sample.

Results and caveats for the whole study, not just this receptor: The amount of clinical and demographic metadata varied by source and participant and was provided uncurated.

The receptor comes from a man aged 25-45 years in a cohort exposed to, infected with or recovered from COVID-19 (not recorded which). The sequence joins TRBV5-4 to TRBJ1-4; a weak D assignment points to TRBD1 (5 bases agree). Sequenced: PBMCs or T cells enriched from blood (not recorded which). DNA sequence: TGTGCCAGCAGCAATGACCGGGGGGTGAGCGAAAAACTGTTTTTT. It translates to CASSNDRGVSEKLFF.